The TCR beta chain described here comes from a study of blood T cell repertoires in COVID-19. Study as a whole: Sample material is recorded as cDNA or gDNA derived from T cells, B-cell-depleted T cells, or PBMCs.

In Seattle, patients joined the study during active infection and were tracked longitudinally. At least ten counts were recorded for this clone. Data came from immunoSEQ multiplex PCR; TCRdb stores just in-frame clones and leaves some out. The sample carries about 300,000 clones, 70% to 85% recorded once. J gave up 4 bases and V 4 bases, and 9 bases lay outside the gene matches. The CDR3 is 16 amino acids. In germline, CDR1 is SGHRS, CDR2 YFSETQ. The rearrangement links TRBV5-1 to TRBJ2-2, with 8 bases that match TRBD2. Material: peripheral blood. This TCR was sampled from a human donor with COVID-19, enrolled during active disease. The donor label of this sample is uncertain. CDR3 sequence reads: CASSPRGSGTTGELFF. DNA of the CDR3: TGCGCCAGCAGCCCCCGGGGTAGCGGGACCACCGGGGAGCTGTTTTTT. The full variable domain, rest sourced from reference TRBV5-1 and TRBJ2-2, is KAGVTQTPRYLIKTRGQQVTLSCSPISGHRSVSWYQQTPGQGLQFLFEYFSETQRNKGNFPGRFSGRQFSNSRSEMNVSTLELGDSALYLCASSPRGSGTTGELFFGEGSRLTVL.